Listed below are T cell receptor beta chains from one sample, sequenced in a study of blood T cells in healthy people across ages. TCRdb processed the 5' RACE reads anew with MiXCR; each CDR3 protein has one entry. The data show roughly 1.9 million distinct CDR3 sequences, with about 39% seen just once and more than 20% held by the top ten. Sequencing input: blood. The source is a human donor in good health. The CDR3 runs from the conserved cysteine through the conserved F or W. D genes are given only for firm matches. For some rows the clone size is stated as once, few or many, or as a class when expanded; others skip it.

NA	TRBV28	12	few	TRBJ2-7	TGTGCCAGCAGTCCTCGGTGGGACGAGCAGTACTTC	CASSPRWDEQYF
TRBD1	TRBV7-3	16	NA	TRBJ2-1	TGTGCCAGCAGCTCATGGGACAGGGGGGCAGACAATGAGCAGTTCTTC	CASSSWDRGADNEQFF
TRBD2	TRBV20-1	15	NA	TRBJ2-1	TGCAGTGCTCAAAGAAGCGGGGGATCCTACAATGAGCAGTTCTTC	CSAQRSGGSYNEQFF
NA	TRBV12-3/TRBV12-4	13	few	TRBJ1-6	TGTGCCAGCCTCCCCTCCTATAATTCACCCCTCCACTTT	CASLPSYNSPLHF
TRBD1	TRBV20-1	19	NA	TRBJ1-5	TGCAGTGCTAGAGCTTTTACCGGGACAGGGGTGGTCAGCAATCAGCCCCAGCATTTT	CSARAFTGTGVVSNQPQHF
TRBD1	TRBV5-1	14	few	TRBJ2-1	TGCGCCAGCAGCTCACAGGGGGCGCTTAATGAGCAGTTCTTC	CASSSQGALNEQFF
TRBD1	TRBV18	18	few	TRBJ1-2	TGTGCCAGCTCACCACTAGGGACAGTTGGCCGGGCTAACTATGGCTACACCTTC	CASSPLGTVGRANYGYTF
TRBD2	TRBV20-1	14	NA	TRBJ2-3	TGCAGTGCTGTGACTAGCGGGTTGACAGATACGCAGTATTTT	CSAVTSGLTDTQYF
NA	TRBV20-1	13	NA	TRBJ1-1	TGCAGTGCTAGACCGACAGGGAACACTGAAGCTTTCTTT	CSARPTGNTEAFF
NA	TRBV14	14	NA	TRBJ2-5	TGTGCCAGCAGCCAAGTTTCCGCGTTCGAGACCCAGTACTTC	CASSQVSAFETQYF
NA	TRBV5-6	16	once	TRBJ1-2	TGTGCCAGCAGCCCTCCGGGGTCCCAAGGAGTCTATGGCTACACCTTC	CASSPPGSQGVYGYTF
NA	TRBV29-1	12	NA	TRBJ2-7	TGCGGCGTAGCTGAGGGGGGATACGAGCAGTACTTC	CGVAEGGYEQYF
NA	TRBV20-1	15	NA	TRBJ1-5	TGCAGTGCTAGAGACCCCGGGATATTGAATCAGCCCCAGCATTTT	CSARDPGILNQPQHF
NA	TRBV7-8	13	few	TRBJ1-2	TGTGCCAGCAGCCAAGGAACGAAATATGGCTACACCTTC	CASSQGTKYGYTF
NA	TRBV15	15	NA	TRBJ2-7	TGTGCCACCAGCACTACTATAATAACAGGGATCGAGCAGTACTTC	CATSTTIITGIEQYF
NA	TRBV11-2	15	few	TRBJ1-5	TGTGCCAGCAGCTTATCTGGACGGGATAATCAGCCCCAGCATTTT	CASSLSGRDNQPQHF
TRBD2	TRBV4-1	16	NA	TRBJ2-3	TGCGCCAGCAGCCAAGTGGTCCTAGCGGGGGCAGATACGCAGTATTTT	CASSQVVLAGADTQYF
NA	TRBV28	16	NA	TRBJ1-5	TGTGCCAGCAGCCTTGAACAGGGCTATGGCAATCAGCCCCAGCATTTT	CASSLEQGYGNQPQHF
TRBD1	TRBV6-2/TRBV6-3	20	NA	TRBJ2-7	TGTGCCAGCAGTTACTCTCGTACTATAACCGGGACAGGGAGTTTATACGAGCAGTACTTC	CASSYSRTITGTGSLYEQYF
NA	TRBV3-1	15	few	TRBJ2-5	TGTGCCAGCAGCCAAGAGCGGGGCGTCGGCGAGACCCAGTACTTC	CASSQERGVGETQYF
TRBD1	TRBV7-2	14	few	TRBJ1-5	TGTGCCAGCAGTCGGGACAGGGGGGCTCAGCCCCAGCATTTT	CASSRDRGAQPQHF
NA	TRBV7-8	16	NA	TRBJ1-4	TGTGCCAGCAGCTATTTATCCGCGGGGAGAGAAGAAAAACTGTTTTTT	CASSYLSAGREEKLFF
NA	TRBV12-3/TRBV12-4	13	few	TRBJ2-4	TGTGCCAGCAGCTTAACTAGTAGAAGCATTCAGTACTTC	CASSLTSRSIQYF
TRBD2	TRBV24-1	15	NA	TRBJ2-3	TGTGCCACCAGCGGGGCGGGGGAGCCCGGAGATACGCAGTATTTT	CATSGAGEPGDTQYF
NA	TRBV2	14	few	TRBJ1-5	TGTGCCAGCAGTGACAACAGGGGCAATCAGCCCCAGCATTTT	CASSDNRGNQPQHF
NA	TRBV5-5	12	NA	TRBJ2-1	TGTGCCAGCAGCTTGAATGTACATGAGCAGTTCTTC	CASSLNVHEQFF
NA	TRBV25-1	18	NA	TRBJ2-5	TGTGCCAGCAGTGAATATGACGGGGAGACGAGCCTCCAAGAGACCCAGTACTTC	CASSEYDGETSLQETQYF
TRBD1	TRBV6-5	18	few	TRBJ2-6	TGTGCCAGCAGTTCGAAGGGACAGGAATTCTCTGGGGCCAACGTCCTGACTTTC	CASSSKGQEFSGANVLTF
NA	TRBV7-7	14	NA	TRBJ2-5	TGTGCCAACAGCCCAACGGGGGCTCAAGAGACCCAGTACTTC	CANSPTGAQETQYF
NA	TRBV12-3/TRBV12-4	14	few	TRBJ2-5	TGTGCCAGCAGTTTGGATGAGGGGAGAGAGACCCAGTACTTC	CASSLDEGRETQYF
NA	TRBV10-3	14	few	TRBJ2-5	TGTGCCATCAGTGATAAGACAGGCCAAGAGACCCAGTACTTC	CAISDKTGQETQYF
TRBD2	TRBV5-1	16	NA	TRBJ2-5	TGCGCCAGCAGCTTGTCCCCAGCGGGGAGCGTGGAGACCCAGTACTTC	CASSLSPAGSVETQYF
TRBD2	TRBV20-1	16	NA	TRBJ2-5	TGCAGTGCTAGGGGGGGACTAGCGGAATACCAAGAGACCCAGTACTTC	CSARGGLAEYQETQYF
TRBD1	TRBV5-1	13	NA	TRBJ1-2	TGCGCCAGCAACCCGGGACAGAACTATGGCTACACCTTC	CASNPGQNYGYTF
NA	TRBV6-1	11	NA	TRBJ1-5	TGTGCCAGCAACGGGAATCAGCCCCAGCATTTT	CASNGNQPQHF
NA	TRBV11-2	14	NA	TRBJ2-1	TGTGCCAGCAGCTTAGGTAGTAGAGGAGTTGAGCAGTTCTTC	CASSLGSRGVEQFF
NA	TRBV5-5	15	NA	TRBJ2-7	TGTGCCAGCAGCTTGGGCCCCTTGGGGGTCTACGAGCAGTACTTC	CASSLGPLGVYEQYF
NA	TRBV29-1	13	NA	TRBJ2-3	TGCAGCGCTGGGGCCCGAGGGGGAGATACGCAGTATTTT	CSAGARGGDTQYF
NA	TRBV7-9	18	NA	TRBJ1-1	TGTGCCAGCAGCTTAACCCAAACGACCCCCCGGGGGGATACTGAAGCTTTCTTT	CASSLTQTTPRGDTEAFF
NA	TRBV6-2/TRBV6-3	13	NA	TRBJ2-1	TGTGCCAGCAGTTACGGATATGACAATGAGCAGTTCTTC	CASSYGYDNEQFF
TRBD2	TRBV10-3	15	NA	TRBJ2-1	TGTGCCATCAGTGAGGAGGGACTAGCGGGGAATGAGCAGTTCTTC	CAISEEGLAGNEQFF
TRBD1	TRBV20-1	14	NA	TRBJ1-4	TGCAGTGCTACTACAGGGGGAACTAATGAAAAACTGTTTTTT	CSATTGGTNEKLFF
TRBD2	TRBV5-1	15	NA	TRBJ2-5	TGCGCCAGCAGCGCAAGACTAGCGGAAAAAGAGACCCAGTACTTC	CASSARLAEKETQYF
NA	TRBV7-3	14	few	TRBJ2-1	TGTGCCAGCAGCCCCCAACAGGGAGATAATGAGCAGTTCTTC	CASSPQQGDNEQFF
NA	TRBV20-1	12	NA	TRBJ1-5	TGCAGTGCTAGCACGGGGAGGCAGCCCCAGCATTTT	CSASTGRQPQHF
NA	TRBV12-3/TRBV12-4	16	NA	TRBJ1-3	TGTGCCAGCAGTGCCGATCGACAGTACTCTGGAAACACCATATATTTT	CASSADRQYSGNTIYF
NA	TRBV6-2/TRBV6-3	14	few	TRBJ2-3	TGTGCCAGCAGTTTCCCCGGCCCAACAGATACGCAGTATTTT	CASSFPGPTDTQYF
NA	TRBV24-1	11	few	TRBJ2-1	TGTGCCACCAGTGTGGGGTATGAGCAGTTCTTC	CATSVGYEQFF
NA	TRBV4-3	16	few	TRBJ2-5	TGCGCCAGCAGCCCCCGAACCCGATTGGGACAAGAGACCCAGTACTTC	CASSPRTRLGQETQYF